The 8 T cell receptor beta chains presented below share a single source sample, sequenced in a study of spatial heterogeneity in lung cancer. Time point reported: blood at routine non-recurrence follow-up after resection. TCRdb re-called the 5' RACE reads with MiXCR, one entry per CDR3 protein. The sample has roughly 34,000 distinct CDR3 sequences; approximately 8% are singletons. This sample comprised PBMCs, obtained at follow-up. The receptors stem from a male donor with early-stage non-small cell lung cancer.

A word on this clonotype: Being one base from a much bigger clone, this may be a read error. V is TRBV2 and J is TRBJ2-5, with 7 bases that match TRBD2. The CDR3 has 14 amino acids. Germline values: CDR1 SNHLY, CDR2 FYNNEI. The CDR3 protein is CAGRKLGGQETQYF. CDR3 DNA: TGTGCCGGCAGGAAGCTCGGGGGGCAAGAGACCCAGTACTTC.

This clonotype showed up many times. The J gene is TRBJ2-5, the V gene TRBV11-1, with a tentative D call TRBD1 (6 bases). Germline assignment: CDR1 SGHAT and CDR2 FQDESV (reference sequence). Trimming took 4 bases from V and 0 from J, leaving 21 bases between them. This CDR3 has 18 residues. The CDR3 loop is CASSSGTPPGLYQETQYF. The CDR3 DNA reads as TGTGCCAGCAGCTCAGGGACACCCCCCGGGCTGTACCAAGAGACCCAGTACTTC.

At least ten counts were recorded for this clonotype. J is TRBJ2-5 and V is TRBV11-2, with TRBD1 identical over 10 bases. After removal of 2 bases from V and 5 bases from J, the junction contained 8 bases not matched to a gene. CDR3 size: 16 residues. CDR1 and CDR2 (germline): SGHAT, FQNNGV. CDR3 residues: CASSLSGQGMSETQYF. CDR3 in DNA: TGTGCCAGCAGCTTATCGGGACAGGGGATGTCGGAGACCCAGTACTTC.

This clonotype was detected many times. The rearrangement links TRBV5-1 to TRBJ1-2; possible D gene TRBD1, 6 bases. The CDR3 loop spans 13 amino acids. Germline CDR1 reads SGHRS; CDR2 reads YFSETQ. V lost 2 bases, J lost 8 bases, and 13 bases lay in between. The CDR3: CASSFTLGGGYTF. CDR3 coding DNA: TGCGCCAGCAGCTTTACCCTGGGGGGCGGCTACACCTTC.

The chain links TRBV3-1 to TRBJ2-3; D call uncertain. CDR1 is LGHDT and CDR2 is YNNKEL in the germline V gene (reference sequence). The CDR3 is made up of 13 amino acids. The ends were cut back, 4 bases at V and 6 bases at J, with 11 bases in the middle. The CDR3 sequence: CASSLVPSDTQYF. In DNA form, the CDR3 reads TGTGCCAGCAGCCTGGTTCCATCCGATACGCAGTATTTT.

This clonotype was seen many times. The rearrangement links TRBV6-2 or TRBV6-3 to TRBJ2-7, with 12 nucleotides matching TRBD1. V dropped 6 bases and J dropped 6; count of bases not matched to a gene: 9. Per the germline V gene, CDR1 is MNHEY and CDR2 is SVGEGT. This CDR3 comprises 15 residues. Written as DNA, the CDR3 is TGTGCCAGCAGGTCGCCCGGGACAGGGGGCGGCGAGCAGTACTTC. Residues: CASRSPGTGGGEQYF.

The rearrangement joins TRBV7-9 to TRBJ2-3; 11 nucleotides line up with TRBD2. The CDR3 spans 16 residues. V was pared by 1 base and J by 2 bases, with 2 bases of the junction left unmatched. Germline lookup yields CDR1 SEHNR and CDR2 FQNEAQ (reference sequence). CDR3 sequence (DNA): TGTGCCAGCAGCTTAGGACTAGCGGGAACCACAGATACGCAGTATTTT. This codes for CASSLGLAGTTDTQYF.

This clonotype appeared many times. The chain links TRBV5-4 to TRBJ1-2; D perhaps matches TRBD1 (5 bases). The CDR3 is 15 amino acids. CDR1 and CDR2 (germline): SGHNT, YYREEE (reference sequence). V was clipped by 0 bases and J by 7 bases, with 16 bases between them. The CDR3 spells CASSLGAGLSRGYTF. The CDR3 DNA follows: TGTGCCAGCAGCTTGGGGGCAGGGCTGAGTCGTGGCTACACCTTC.